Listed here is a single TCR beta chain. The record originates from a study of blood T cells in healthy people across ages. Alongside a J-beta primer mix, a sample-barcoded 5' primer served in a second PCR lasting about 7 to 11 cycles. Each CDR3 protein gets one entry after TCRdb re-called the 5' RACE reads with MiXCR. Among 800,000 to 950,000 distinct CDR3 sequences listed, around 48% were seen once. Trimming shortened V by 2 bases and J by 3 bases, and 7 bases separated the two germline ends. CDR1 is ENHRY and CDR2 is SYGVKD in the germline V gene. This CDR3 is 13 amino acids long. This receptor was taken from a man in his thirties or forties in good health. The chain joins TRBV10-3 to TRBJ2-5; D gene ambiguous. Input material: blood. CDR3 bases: TGTGCCATCAGTGAGGGCCGTAAAGAGACCCAGTACTTC. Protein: CAISEGRKETQYF.